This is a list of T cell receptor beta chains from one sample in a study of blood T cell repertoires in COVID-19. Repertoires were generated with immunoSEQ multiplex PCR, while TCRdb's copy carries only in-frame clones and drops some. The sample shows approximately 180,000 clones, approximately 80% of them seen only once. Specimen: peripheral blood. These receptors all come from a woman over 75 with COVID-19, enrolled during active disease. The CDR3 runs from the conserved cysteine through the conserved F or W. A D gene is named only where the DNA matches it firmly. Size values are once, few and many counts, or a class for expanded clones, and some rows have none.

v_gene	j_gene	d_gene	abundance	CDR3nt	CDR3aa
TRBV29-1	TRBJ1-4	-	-	TGCAGCGTTGGGGGGGAAGGGTCGGTAACTAATGAAAAACTGTTTTTT	CSVGGEGSVTNEKLFF
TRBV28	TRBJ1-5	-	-	TGTGCCAGCAGTTCGCCGCCTGGGGGGGTGAATCAGCCCCAGCATTTT	CASSSPPGGVNQPQHF
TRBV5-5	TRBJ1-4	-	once	TGTGCCAGCAGCTCCGGGTCCACTAATGAAAAACTGTTTTTT	CASSSGSTNEKLFF
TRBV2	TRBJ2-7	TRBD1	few	TGTGCCAGCAGCAGGGGGACCGACGAGCAGTACTTC	CASSRGTDEQYF
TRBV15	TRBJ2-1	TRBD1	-	TGTGCCACCAGCAGGGGGACAGTCTCCTACAATGAGCAGTTCTTC	CATSRGTVSYNEQFF
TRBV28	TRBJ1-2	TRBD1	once	TGTGCCAGCAACGCACCTCGAGACAGGGGGCGGGATGGCTACACCTTC	CASNAPRDRGRDGYTF
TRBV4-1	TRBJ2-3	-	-	TGCGCCAGCAGCCAAGGGGGGCTGGACACAGATACGCAGTATTTT	CASSQGGLDTDTQYF
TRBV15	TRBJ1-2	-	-	TGTGCCACCAGCAGAGACCGGGTTTCGGATGGCTACACCTTC	CATSRDRVSDGYTF
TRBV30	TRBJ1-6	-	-	TGTGCCTGGGCTCAGGTATATAATTCACCCCTCCACTTT	CAWAQVYNSPLHF
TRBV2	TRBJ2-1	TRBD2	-	TGTGCCAGCAGTGAGATAGCGGGGGGGCCCCAGTTCTTC	CASSEIAGGPQFF
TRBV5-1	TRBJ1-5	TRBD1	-	TGCGCCAGCAGCGATGGACAGGGCAATCAGCCCCAGCATTTT	CASSDGQGNQPQHF
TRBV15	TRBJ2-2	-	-	TGTGCCACCAGCAGAGATACTGTAACCGGGGAGCTGTTTTTT	CATSRDTVTGELFF
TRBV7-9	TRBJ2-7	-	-	TGTGCCAGCAGCTTCCCGGGAGATTTCTACGAGCAGTACTTC	CASSFPGDFYEQYF
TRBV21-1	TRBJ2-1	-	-	TGTGCCAGCAGCAAAGAAACGGGGGGCGCCAGGAAGCAGTTCTTC	CASSKETGGARKQFF
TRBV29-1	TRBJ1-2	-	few	TGCAGCGTTGAGGAGGCAATTGGCTACACCTTC	CSVEEAIGYTF
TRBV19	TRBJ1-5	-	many	TGTGCCAGTAGCCCTTCAGGGGCCCAAGAGCCCCAGCATTTT	CASSPSGAQEPQHF
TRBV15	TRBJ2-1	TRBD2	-	TGTGCCACCAGCAGAGAATCTAGCGGGGCCCACAATGAGCAGTTCTTC	CATSRESSGAHNEQFF
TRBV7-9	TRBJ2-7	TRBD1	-	TGTGCCAGCAGCCCTAGGGGGCCAAACGACGAGCAGTACTTC	CASSPRGPNDEQYF
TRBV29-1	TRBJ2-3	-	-	TGCAGCGTTGAATTTACCGGTAAAGATACGCAGTATTTT	CSVEFTGKDTQYF
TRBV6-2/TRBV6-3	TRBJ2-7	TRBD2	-	TGTGCCAGCAGTTACAGCGAGCGGGGGAAATACGAGCAGTACTTC	CASSYSERGKYEQYF
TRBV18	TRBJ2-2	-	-	TGTGCCAGCTCACCACCTAAGAACACCGGGGAGCTGTTTTTT	CASSPPKNTGELFF